One T cell receptor (beta chain) is described in this entry. As handled by the study authors: Nucleated cell counts were estimated from reference gene primer amplification. Repertoires were generated with immunoSEQ multiplex PCR, while TCRdb's copy carries only in-frame clones and drops some. That table is the source of V, J and clone size, and D and trimming were worked out from the DNA. This sample has approximately 110,000 clones; 82% occur once, and the top ten carry 7.9%. The CDR3 loop spans 15 amino acids. The V and J ends lost 5 bases and 5 bases, in that order; junction bases with no gene match: 9. Germline CDR1 GTSNPN, CDR2 SVGIG (reference sequence). This record belongs to a study of blood T cell repertoires in COVID-19. Study-wide background: Italy, Spain and the United States were the sources of the convalescent and acute COVID-19 samples. T cells, B-cell-depleted T cells, or PBMCs supplied cDNA or gDNA.

Input material: peripheral blood. The chain recombines TRBV30 with TRBJ2-7, with TRBD2 matching 13 bases. This receptor was identified in a man aged 70-80 years with acute or convalescent COVID-19. CDR3 nucleotides: TGTGCCTGGGACACATGGACTAGCGGGAGCCACGAGCAGTACTTC. Amino acids: CAWDTWTSGSHEQYF.